The clone carrying this T cell receptor (beta chain) came up many times. Combining a sample-barcoded 5' primer with a J-beta primer mix, a second PCR ran for 7 to 11 cycles. Via MiXCR, TCRdb re-called the 5' RACE reads, giving one row per CDR3 protein. The table includes 800,000 to 900,000 distinct CDR3 sequences, under 80% detected once. The entry originates in a study of blood T cells in healthy people across ages. The CDR3 contains 21 residues. The germline V and J ends were trimmed by 0 bases and 0 bases, with 22 bases remaining between them. Germline assignment: CDR1 SGHRS and CDR2 YFSETQ. V is TRBV5-1 and J is TRBJ2-6; D may correspond to TRBD1 or TRBD2 (5 bases each). The sequence was obtained from a young man in good health. The sample consisted of blood. CDR3 region: CASSLEIPGRTQFSGANVLTF. CDR3 DNA sequence: TGCGCCAGCAGCTTGGAGATCCCGGGACGGACCCAATTCTCTGGGGCCAACGTCCTGACTTTC.